This TCR beta chain appears in the sequencing data of a study of CXCR3-negative and CXCR3-positive naive CD8 T cells. Whole-study findings and limits: In CXCR3-positive naive cells, the TRB CDR3s were more hydrophobic than in CXCR3-negative naive cells. Naive CXCR3-positive and CXCR3-negative cells shared similar TRBV-TRBJ usage, unlike memory cells.

Sorting yielded triplicates of hundreds of thousands of cells for each CD8+ T cell subset. CD45RO-CCR7+CD27+CD95- characterized naive CD8+ T cells. As concerns this clonotype: Its antigen is unidentified.

Germline CDR1 reads SEHNR; CDR2 reads FQNEAQ (reference sequence). CDR3 length equals 17 residues. TRB cDNA libraries were made by UMI-labeled 5' RACE. TCRdb reprocessed the 5' RACE reads, with one entry per CDR3 protein and no DNA. The sample's table shows approximately 96,000 distinct CDR3 sequences. The rearrangement joins TRBV7-9 to TRBJ2-7; TCRdb's assignment of TRBD1 cannot be checked, as there is no DNA. Input material: naive CXCR3+ CD8+ T cells from blood. The subset is: CD45RO-CCR7+CD27+CD95- naive CD8+ T cells expressing CXCR3 (TNR3+). This clonotype was obtained from a human donor in good health. Some clones in this sample may be carry-over from other donors' samples. The chain's CDR3 is CASSSTHWTAREYEQYF.